Listed below are T cell receptor beta chains from one sample, sequenced in a study of blood T cell repertoires in COVID-19. Produced via immunoSEQ multiplex PCR; TCRdb's table is partial and in-frame only. The table records roughly 700,000 clones, over 80% of them present only once. Sequencing was done on a sample of peripheral blood. Receptor source: a woman between 18 and 29 years old with acute or convalescent COVID-19. Both conserved end residues are part of each CDR3. A D gene is named only where the DNA matches it firmly. Where a row states a size, it is once, few, many or the class of an expanded clone; other rows omit it.

J gene,D gene,clone size,V gene,CDR3 DNA,CDR3 protein
TRBJ1-1,.,few,TRBV7-2,TGTGCCAGCAGCAACCGGGTCCAGGGATTTGAAGCTTTCTTT,CASSNRVQGFEAFF
TRBJ2-5,.,.,TRBV9,TGTGCCAGCAGCGTAGGCTCTGCGGAGACCCAGTACTTC,CASSVGSAETQYF
TRBJ1-1,.,.,TRBV19,TGTGCCAGTAGTATTGCCGGGGAGTTGGCTTTCTTT,CASSIAGELAFF
TRBJ1-2,.,.,TRBV19,TGTGCCAGTAGTACGGGGTATGGCTACACCTTC,CASSTGYGYTF
TRBJ2-7,TRBD1,few,TRBV29-1,TGCAGCGTTGAAAGGCGGGACAGGGGGGGCTCGTACGAGCAGTACTTC,CSVERRDRGGSYEQYF
TRBJ1-2,.,few,TRBV5-5,TGTGCCAGCAGCTTGGAAGTGACAGAGACCTATGGCTACACCTTC,CASSLEVTETYGYTF
TRBJ1-2,.,few,TRBV7-2,TGTGCCAGCAGCCGGGAGGAGGGCTATGGCTACACCTTC,CASSREEGYGYTF
TRBJ1-1,.,few,TRBV7-9,TGTGCCAGCAGCTTAGCGAGTCGGGAAGCTTTCTTT,CASSLASREAFF
TRBJ1-3,TRBD1,few,TRBV2,TGTGCCAGCAGCCTTGACAGGGAGACCGCTCCCTTATATTTT,CASSLDRETAPLYF
TRBJ2-1,.,.,TRBV23-1,TGCGCCAGCGGGAACAACGGGGGTGACAATGAGCAGTTCTTC,CASGNNGGDNEQFF
TRBJ1-5,TRBD1,.,TRBV7-9,TGTGCCAGCAGCCTTGACAGGGGGAATCAGCCCCAGCATTTT,CASSLDRGNQPQHF
TRBJ2-7,.,.,TRBV7-8,TGTGCCAGCAGCCTACAGGGTAACGAGCAGTACTTC,CASSLQGNEQYF
TRBJ2-3,.,.,TRBV6-1,TGTGCCAGCAGTGAAGCAAAGTGGACAGCTAGCACAGATACGCAGTATTTT,CASSEAKWTASTDTQYF
TRBJ2-3,.,.,TRBV2,TGTGCCTCCCTCTCGCGCAGGGTGTATTTT,CASLSRRVYF
TRBJ2-1,TRBD1,.,TRBV5-5,TGTGCCAGCAGCTCCTGGACAGGGAATGAGCAGTTCTTC,CASSSWTGNEQFF
TRBJ1-6,.,once,TRBV5-1,TGCGCCAGCAGCTTACAACAGGGCGTCCATAGTTCACCCCTCCACTTT,CASSLQQGVHSSPLHF
TRBJ2-3,TRBD2,.,TRBV19,TGTGCCAGTAGTATCCTCCTCGCGGGGGGGACAGATACGCAGTATTTT,CASSILLAGGTDTQYF
TRBJ1-2,TRBD1,.,TRBV29-1,TGCAGCGTTTGGACAGGGAACTATGGCTACACCTTC,CSVWTGNYGYTF
TRBJ2-5,TRBD1,.,TRBV6-2/TRBV6-3,TGTGCCAGCAGTACGAGGACAGGGGGCTTTTTGAGGGCCCAGTACTTC,CASSTRTGGFLRAQYF
TRBJ1-3,.,.,TRBV15,TGTGCCACCAGCCCCGGGAGTTCCTCTGGAAACACCATATATTTT,CATSPGSSSGNTIYF
TRBJ2-3,TRBD1,.,TRBV11-3,TGTGCCAGCAGCTTAGATTGGACAGGGGCTAGCACAGATACGCAGTATTTT,CASSLDWTGASTDTQYF
TRBJ1-3,.,.,TRBV30,TGTGCCTGGAGTGCGATTGCTGTGGGGAGATGGAGAAACACCATATATTTT,CAWSAIAVGRWRNTIYF
TRBJ2-3,TRBD2,.,TRBV4-3,TGCGCCAGCAGCCAAGTTTTAGCGGGGGCCCCAGGTTTT,CASSQVLAGAPGF
TRBJ1-1,TRBD1,.,TRBV19,TGTGCCAGTAGATGGACAGGGGGGATGAACACTGAAGCTTTCTTT,CASRWTGGMNTEAFF
TRBJ1-2,TRBD1,.,TRBV18,TGTGCCAGCTCACTTACAGGGGCCGGCTACACCTTC,CASSLTGAGYTF
TRBJ1-1,TRBD1,.,TRBV30,TGTGCCTCCGGACAGGGGATTGCTTTCTTT,CASGQGIAFF
TRBJ1-3,.,.,TRBV28,TGTGCCACTGGACGGACAGAGGCTGGAAACACCATATATTTT,CATGRTEAGNTIYF
TRBJ1-1,TRBD1,.,TRBV7-9,TGTGCCAGCAGTTTCGACAGGGGATGGACTGAAGCTTTCTTT,CASSFDRGWTEAFF
TRBJ2-7,TRBD2,.,TRBV5-6,TGTGCCAGCAGCTTGTCTAGCGGGGGGCCCCACGAGCAGTACTTC,CASSLSSGGPHEQYF
TRBJ1-3,.,.,TRBV6-6,TGTGCCAGCAGTTATTCGGAACAGCTCTCTGGAAACACCATATATTTT,CASSYSEQLSGNTIYF
TRBJ1-2,TRBD1,.,TRBV7-3,TGTGCCAGCAGCTTAAACAGGGGGCAGGGTGGCTACACCTTC,CASSLNRGQGGYTF
TRBJ1-2,.,.,TRBV2,TGTGCCAGCATCAACTCCAGGGGTGGGGGTGGCTACACCTTC,CASINSRGGGGYTF
TRBJ1-5,.,few,TRBV30,TGTGCCTGGAGTGCCACGGGGGTTAGCAATCAGCCCCAGCATTTT,CAWSATGVSNQPQHF
TRBJ1-5,.,.,TRBV2,TGTGCCAGCAGTGCACAGGACAGAAGTCAGCCCCAGCATTTT,CASSAQDRSQPQHF
TRBJ2-6,TRBD2,once,TRBV6-2/TRBV6-3,TGTGCCAGCAGTTACGGACTAGCGGTCAACGTCCTGACTTTC,CASSYGLAVNVLTF
TRBJ2-1,.,.,TRBV13,TGTGCCAGCAGCTTAGGAGCGGATGAGCAGTTCTTC,CASSLGADEQFF
TRBJ2-5,TRBD2,.,TRBV30,TGTGCCTGGAGTGTACCTAGCGGGGGGGTGGAGACCCAGTACTTC,CAWSVPSGGVETQYF
TRBJ1-4,.,few,TRBV29-1,TGCAGCGTTGGCCGTCAGGCTAATGAAAAACTGTTTTTT,CSVGRQANEKLFF
TRBJ1-5,TRBD1,.,TRBV19,TGTGCCAGTAGTCCGAGGACAGGGGGCGATGGTCAGCCCCAGCATTTT,CASSPRTGGDGQPQHF
TRBJ2-2,TRBD2,once,TRBV5-1,TGCGCCAGCAGCTTGAGCGGGAGGGACACCGGGGAGCTGTTTTTT,CASSLSGRDTGELFF
TRBJ2-2,.,.,TRBV12-2,TGTGCAAGTCGCTTAGCGATCGCTGAGGGATTGAACACCGGGGAGCTGTTTTTT,CASRLAIAEGLNTGELFF
TRBJ1-3,.,.,TRBV7-3,TGTGCCAGCAGCGCCAGGGAAGGAAACACCATATATTTT,CASSAREGNTIYF
TRBJ2-7,TRBD1,.,TRBV19,TGTGCCAGTAGTCACGGGACAGGGGGTTACGAGCAGTACTTC,CASSHGTGGYEQYF
TRBJ1-5,.,.,TRBV24-1,TGTGCCACCAGTGATCCCAGGGGCAATCAGCCCCAGCATTTT,CATSDPRGNQPQHF
TRBJ1-2,.,few,TRBV9,TGTGCCAGCAGCCAATTTTCAGTCGGCTACACCTTC,CASSQFSVGYTF
TRBJ1-5,.,.,TRBV5-1,TGCGCCAGCAGCCCGGCTGGAGGTAAACAGCCCCAGCATTTT,CASSPAGGKQPQHF
TRBJ1-2,TRBD1,.,TRBV24-1,TGTGCCACCAGTGATTCGCGACAGGGCGGCTATGGCTACACCTTC,CATSDSRQGGYGYTF
TRBJ2-1,TRBD2,.,TRBV7-6,TGTGCCAGCAGCTTAGCGCATCGGGGGGGCTCCTACAATGAGCAGTTCTTC,CASSLAHRGGSYNEQFF
TRBJ1-2,.,few,TRBV6-4,TGTGCCAGCAGTTCCTCTGGGGCAGGGGTTAGCGGCTACACCTTC,CASSSSGAGVSGYTF
TRBJ1-1,.,.,TRBV28,TGTGCCAGCAGTTTACTAGGGGCGCAGAACACTGAAGCTTTCTTT,CASSLLGAQNTEAFF
TRBJ2-5,.,.,TRBV4-1,TGCGCCAGCAGCCAAACCCCCGCCCAGGGGACCCAGTACTTC,CASSQTPAQGTQYF
TRBJ2-3,.,few,TRBV4-3,TGCGCCAGCAGCCAGGGAGAATCCAACTTAAACACAGATACGCAGTATTTT,CASSQGESNLNTDTQYF
TRBJ2-6,.,.,TRBV4-3,TGCGCCAGCAGCCAAGGGGATCAGGGCTTCTCTGGGGCCAACGTCCTGACTTTC,CASSQGDQGFSGANVLTF
TRBJ1-1,.,few,TRBV28,TGTGCCAGCAGTTCCTCCCGAACAGCCATGAACACTGAAGCTTTCTTT,CASSSSRTAMNTEAFF
TRBJ1-2,.,.,TRBV5-6,TGTGCCAGCCTTAGCAGGGTTGGTTATGGCTACACCTTC,CASLSRVGYGYTF